One sample yielded the 23 T cell receptor beta chains listed below, sequenced in a study of T-cell memory formation after mild COVID-19. TCRdb used MiXCR to reprocess the 5' RACE reads, holding one entry per CDR3 protein. Counted here are just under 350,000 distinct CDR3 sequences, roughly 13% occurring once; the ten biggest clones make up over 20%. Source material: PBMCs or a T cell subset sorted from them (not recorded which). Receptors were obtained from a young man who had mild COVID-19 (a few samples of this study predate the infection). Cell type and time point are not known.

This clonotype was counted between two and nine times. This chain connects TRBV5-5 to TRBJ2-1; no reliable D call. The V gene lost 2 bases and the J gene lost 0 bases, with 3 bases spanning the gap. Germline V gives CDR1 SGHKS, CDR2 YYEKEE (reference sequence). This CDR3 contains 13 residues. CDR3 sequence (DNA): TGTGCCAGCAGCTTTTTCTCCTACAATGAGCAGTTCTTC. Protein: CASSFFSYNEQFF.

The chain links TRBV15 to TRBJ2-5, with TRBD2 identical over 8 bases. Germline V gene data show CDR1 as LNHNV and CDR2 as YYDKDF (reference sequence). With V trimmed by 0 bases and J by 1 base, 7 bases remained unmatched. The CDR3 extends over 17 amino acids. CDR3 loop: CATSRDMGSGSQETQYF. The CDR3 DNA follows: TGTGCCACCAGCAGAGATATGGGGAGCGGGAGCCAAGAGACCCAGTACTTC.

This clonotype appeared many times. V usage is TRBV2 and J usage is TRBJ2-1, with D possibly matching TRBD1 (6 bases). Trimming took 4 bases from V and 1 from J, leaving 8 bases between them. Per germline, CDR1 SNHLY and CDR2 FYNNEI. The CDR3 length is 14 residues. This CDR3 is CASSVRGSYNEQFF. CDR3 in DNA: TGTGCCAGCAGTGTCAGGGGATCCTACAATGAGCAGTTCTTC.

This CDR3 is CASRKDGLNYGYTF. As DNA, the CDR3 is TGTGCCAGTAGAAAAGACGGACTTAACTATGGCTACACCTTC. The rearrangement joins TRBV19 to TRBJ1-2; D gene ambiguous. Germline CDR1 reads LNHDA; CDR2 reads SQIVND (reference sequence). The CDR3 sequence is 14 residues long. Trimming cost V 6 bases and J 1 base, with 12 bases left between them.

This clonotype occurred a few times. J is TRBJ2-7 and V is TRBV28, with D tentatively TRBD1 (5 bases). Trimming took 7 bases from V and 9 from J, leaving 13 bases between them. The CDR3 is made up of 11 amino acids. Germline lookup yields CDR1 MDHEN and CDR2 SYDVKM. This CDR3 is CASIDSSGQYF. Here the CDR3 DNA reads TGTGCCAGCATTGACAGCTCGGGGCAGTACTTC.

The J gene is TRBJ2-3, the V gene TRBV6-1; D remains unclear. Germline CDR1 reads MNHNS; CDR2 reads SASEGT. Trimming took off 8 bases at V and 4 bases at J, with 16 bases between the two ends. This CDR3 has 14 residues. CDR3 bases: TGTGCCAGCCATCGGACGGGTTTGGCAGATACGCAGTATTTT. This gives the protein CASHRTGLADTQYF.

This chain links TRBV5-1 with TRBJ2-2; possibly TRBD1 for D (6 bases). Trimming took 0 bases from V and 1 from J, leaving 7 bases between them. The CDR3 has 15 residues. Per the germline V gene, CDR1 is SGHRS and CDR2 is YFSETQ. In DNA form, the CDR3 reads TGCGCCAGCAGCTTGGGACAGGAGAACACCGGGGAGCTGTTTTTT. Translated, it gives CASSLGQENTGELFF. Together with reference TRBV5-1 and TRBJ2-2, the CDR3 gives the full variable domain: KAGVTQTPRYLIKTRGQQVTLSCSPISGHRSVSWYQQTPGQGLQFLFEYFSETQRNKGNFPGRFSGRQFSNSRSEMNVSTLELGDSALYLCASSLGQENTGELFFGEGSRLTVL.

A few counts support this clonotype. The chain combines TRBV7-9 with TRBJ1-1; D gene uncertain. V was clipped by 2 bases and J by 6 bases, with 7 bases between them. Germline-derived CDR1 and CDR2 are SEHNR and FQNEAQ (reference sequence). This CDR3 region has 12 residues. The CDR3 sequence: CASSLKFAEAFF. The CDR3 region has the DNA TGTGCCAGCAGCTTAAAGTTCGCTGAAGCTTTCTTT.

This chain links TRBV5-1 with TRBJ1-2; D is unresolved. The CDR3 covers 13 residues. The germline V and J ends were trimmed by 4 bases and 8 bases, with 15 bases remaining between them. The V gene's germline CDR1 is SGHRS and CDR2 YFSETQ. CDR3 sequence reads: CASSLRIPLGYTF. CDR3 coding DNA: TGCGCCAGCAGCCTCAGGATCCCCCTGGGCTACACCTTC.

This clonotype has just a few counts. CDR3 in DNA: TGCGCCAGATGGGTTACAGGGGCTACTGGAAACACCATATATTTT. Protein sequence: CARWVTGATGNTIYF. The chain combines TRBV5-1 with TRBJ1-3, with TRBD1 identical over 7 bases. The CDR3 loop spans 15 amino acids. J gave up 2 bases and V 8 bases, and 10 bases lay outside the gene matches. Germline lookup yields CDR1 SGHRS and CDR2 YFSETQ.

Ten or more counts support this clonotype. Written as DNA, the CDR3 is TGTGCCATCAGCGCTGACGAGTGGGTAGGCGGGGAGCTGTTTTTT. It encodes CAISADEWVGGELFF. This chain uses TRBV10-3 with TRBJ2-2; no reliable D call. This CDR3 is built from 15 residues. Deletions cut 6 bases from V and 7 bases from J, with 18 bases between. Germline lookup yields CDR1 ENHRY and CDR2 SYGVKD.

The chain combines TRBV7-2 with TRBJ2-3; 14 bases align to TRBD2. Germline V gives CDR1 SGHTA, CDR2 FQGNSA. This CDR3 contains 18 residues. J was trimmed by 2 bases and V by 5 bases; bases with no gene match: 9. CDR3 amino acids: CASSLRTSGGINTDTQYF. In DNA, the CDR3 is TGTGCCAGCAGCCTCAGGACTAGCGGGGGGATTAACACAGATACGCAGTATTTT.

This clonotype was picked up many times. The chain is built from TRBV5-1 and TRBJ1-1, with D possibly matching TRBD1 (5 bases). V was clipped by 4 bases and J by 10 bases, with 14 bases between them. The CDR3 runs 12 residues. Germline lookup yields CDR1 SGHRS and CDR2 YFSETQ. CDR3 protein: CASSDPGKAAFF. As DNA, the CDR3 is TGCGCCAGCAGCGATCCAGGGAAGGCAGCTTTCTTT.

At least ten counts were recorded for this clonotype. The chain recombines TRBV27 with TRBJ2-7; TRBD2 is a possible D gene (5 bases). Germline CDR1 MNHEY, CDR2 SMNVEV (reference sequence). CDR3 length: 13 residues. The V end lost 7 bases, the J end lost 6 bases, and 16 bases lay between the germline ends. CDR3 nucleotide sequence: TGTGCCAGCATCGGGCTAGCTTCCCTCGAGCAGTACGTC. Amino acids: CASIGLASLEQYV.

The chain combines TRBV19 with TRBJ1-1; D remains unclear. The V end lost 6 bases, the J end lost 0 bases, and 11 bases lay between the germline ends. Germline V lookup: CDR1 LNHDA, CDR2 SQIVND (reference sequence). The CDR3 has 14 residues. The CDR3 here is CASRRAVMNTEAFF. CDR3 DNA: TGTGCCAGTAGAAGGGCAGTCATGAACACTGAAGCTTTCTTT. Complete variable domain (other parts from reference TRBV19 and TRBJ1-1): DGGITQSPKYLFRKEGQNVTLSCEQNLNHDAMYWYRQDPGQGLRLIYYSQIVNDFQKGDIAEGYSVSREKKESFPLTVTSAQKNPTAFYLCASRRAVMNTEAFFGQGTRLTVV.

This clonotype was observed a handful of times. The chain couples TRBV6-2 or TRBV6-3 to TRBJ2-6; D unresolved. The CDR3 runs 15 residues. Trimming removed 6 bases at V and 0 bases at J, with 9 bases between. The germline CDR1 and CDR2 sequences are MNHEY and SVGEGT. CDR3 DNA sequence: TGTGCCAGCAGCCGCGCTAGCTCTGGGGCCAACGTCCTGACTTTC. Protein sequence: CASSRASSGANVLTF.

This clonotype was recorded at least ten times. J is TRBJ1-1 and V is TRBV10-3; 7 nucleotides align to TRBD1. From germline, CDR1 is ENHRY and CDR2 SYGVKD. CDR3 size: 14 residues. Trimming removed 2 bases from V and 11 bases from J; junction bases left unmatched: 11. This chain's CDR3 is CAISEPRDSRLAFF. In DNA form, the CDR3 reads TGTGCCATCAGTGAGCCCCGGGACAGCCGTCTGGCTTTCTTT.

This clonotype showed up just a few times. The rearrangement uses TRBV5-6 and TRBJ2-7; D ambiguous. The V end was cut by 3 bases, the J end by 3 bases, with 4 bases between. Germline V CDR1 and CDR2: SGHDT, YYEEEE. This CDR3 spans 11 amino acids. The CDR3, as DNA: TGTGCCAGCAGCTGGAGCTACGAGCAGTACTTC. Protein product: CASSWSYEQYF.

This clonotype is medium-sized in the sample. This chain links TRBV12-3 or TRBV12-4 with TRBJ1-4; D is ambiguous. The CDR3 is 15 residues long. V was shortened by 6 bases and J by 0 bases, with 11 bases between the two germline ends. The CDR3 DNA follows: TGTGCCAGCAGGGGCTCGGGCCCAACTAATGAAAAACTGTTTTTT. The encoded protein is CASRGSGPTNEKLFF.

The chain is built from TRBV29-1 and TRBJ1-3, with 8 positions matching TRBD1. The trim removed 7 bases at V and 0 bases at J, leaving 2 bases unmatched. This CDR3 comprises 13 residues. Germline CDR1 SQVTM, CDR2 ANQGSEA. CDR3 nucleotides: TGCAGCGCAGGGGGCCACTCTGGAAACACCATATATTTT. Its translation: CSAGGHSGNTIYF.

The chain joins TRBV11-2 to TRBJ1-6; D is ambiguous. CDR1 SGHAT and CDR2 FQNNGV come from the germline V gene. The CDR3 runs 15 residues. The ends were cut back, 0 bases at V and 5 bases at J, with 8 bases in the middle. CDR3 sequence (DNA): TGTGCCAGCAGCTTAGAGTCACAGAATAATTCACCCCTCCACTTT. This sequence encodes CASSLESQNNSPLHF.

This clonotype was found a few times. This chain links TRBV20-1 with TRBJ2-5; D possibly corresponds to TRBD2 (7 bases). The CDR3 is made up of 15 amino acids. Trimming removed 2 bases at V and 5 bases at J, with 18 bases between. The germline CDR1 and CDR2 sequences are DFQATT and SNEGSKA (reference sequence). DNA of the CDR3: TGCAGTGCTAGACCGTTGCAGGGGAGGGTCGAGACCCAGTACTTC. Translating gives CSARPLQGRVETQYF.

This clonotype has only a few counts. The chain carries TRBV28 and TRBJ2-7; D assignment may be TRBD1 or TRBD2 (7 bases each). This CDR3 has 13 amino acids. Looked up from germline, CDR1 is MDHEN and CDR2 is SYDVKM. In nucleotides, the CDR3 is TGTGTCAGCAGCGGGACAGTCCAGATGGGGCAGTACGTC. Translation: CVSSGTVQMGQYV.